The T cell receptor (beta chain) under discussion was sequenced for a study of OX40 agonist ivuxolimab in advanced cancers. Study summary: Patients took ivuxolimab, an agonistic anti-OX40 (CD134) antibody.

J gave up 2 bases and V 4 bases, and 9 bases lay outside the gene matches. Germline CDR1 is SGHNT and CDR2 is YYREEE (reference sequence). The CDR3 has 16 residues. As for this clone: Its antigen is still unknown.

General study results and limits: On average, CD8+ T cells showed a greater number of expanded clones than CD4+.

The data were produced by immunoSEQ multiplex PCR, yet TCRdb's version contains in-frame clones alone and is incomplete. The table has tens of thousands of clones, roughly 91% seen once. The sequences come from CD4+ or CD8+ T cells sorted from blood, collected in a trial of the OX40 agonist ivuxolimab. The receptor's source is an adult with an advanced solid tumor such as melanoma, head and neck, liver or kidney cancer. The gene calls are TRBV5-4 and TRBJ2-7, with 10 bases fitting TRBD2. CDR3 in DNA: TGTGCCAGCAGCAAAGCTAGCGGGGGCAGTACCTACGAGCAGTACTTC. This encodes CASSKASGGSTYEQYF.